A selection of T cell receptor beta chains follows, all from one sample in a study of regulatory T cells in long-lasting Graves disease. TCRdb re-called the multiplex PCR reads through MiXCR, storing one row per CDR3 protein. The sample has around 420,000 distinct CDR3 sequences; around 15% are singletons. Sequencing was performed on peripheral blood mononuclear cells (PBMCs), taken at new diagnosis, from a patient treated with antithyroid drugs. The receptors derive from a female donor with Graves disease. Both conserved end residues are part of each CDR3. D genes are given only for firm matches. The listing skips clone size in some rows; elsewhere it reads once, few, many or a size class.

CASSYSTRPGQASTGELFF | TGTGCCAGCAGCTATAGTACCCGACCCGGACAGGCGAGCACCGGGGAGCTGTTTTTT | TRBJ2-2 | TRBV12-3/TRBV12-4 | few | TRBD1
CSAREGLAGAGSLTGELFF | TGCAGTGCTAGAGAGGGACTAGCGGGAGCAGGTTCCTTGACCGGGGAGCTGTTTTTT | TRBJ2-2 | TRBV20-1 | many | TRBD2
CASSFLGSFSYGYTF | TGTGCCAGCAGTTTCTTGGGGTCCTTTTCCTATGGCTACACCTTC | TRBJ1-2 | TRBV6-5 | few | NA
CASSVGVGRNEQFF | TGTGCCAGCAGCGTGGGGGTTGGGAGGAATGAGCAGTTCTTC | TRBJ2-1 | TRBV9 | NA | NA
CSALDPSGSIPYEQYF | TGCAGTGCTTTAGACCCTAGCGGGAGTATTCCCTACGAGCAGTACTTC | TRBJ2-7 | TRBV20-1 | many | TRBD2
CASNRDRGSDTQYF | TGTGCCAGCAACCGGGACAGGGGTTCAGATACGCAGTATTTT | TRBJ2-3 | TRBV25-1 | few | TRBD1
CASSVGTTREQYF | TGTGCCAGCAGCGTCGGGACTACGAGAGAGCAGTACTTC | TRBJ2-7 | TRBV7-9 | few | TRBD2
CASSEAYGNQPQHF | TGTGCCAGCAGTGAAGCATACGGCAATCAGCCCCAGCATTTT | TRBJ1-5 | TRBV2 | many | NA
CASSLRGKGGGQPQHF | TGTGCCAGCAGCTTGCGGGGTAAAGGGGGCGGTCAGCCCCAGCATTTT | TRBJ1-5 | TRBV7-2 | NA | TRBD1
CASSGHTLRVGYYGYTF | TGCGCCAGCAGCGGACATACCCTCCGCGTGGGGTACTATGGCTACACCTTC | TRBJ1-2 | TRBV5-1 | many | NA
CASSLGLANYEQYF | TGTGCCAGCAGCTTGGGACTAGCGAACTACGAGCAGTACTTC | TRBJ2-7 | TRBV5-6 | many | TRBD2
CASSRDSSYNEQFF | TGCGCCAGCAGCCGGGACAGTTCCTACAATGAGCAGTTCTTC | TRBJ2-1 | TRBV5-1 | many | TRBD1
CASSEPGLAGTEQYF | TGCGCCAGCAGTGAGCCGGGGCTAGCGGGAACCGAGCAGTACTTC | TRBJ2-7 | TRBV10-1 | NA | TRBD2
CASSLLVSGQANQPQHF | TGCGCCAGCAGCCTCCTCGTTTCCGGACAGGCGAATCAGCCCCAGCATTTT | TRBJ1-5 | TRBV4-3 | NA | TRBD1
CASSHREGLTEAFF | TGTGCCAGCAGTCACAGGGAGGGACTTACTGAAGCTTTCTTT | TRBJ1-1 | TRBV12-3/TRBV12-4 | many | NA
CASSPPGQYGDIQYF | TGTGCCAGCAGCCCTCCGGGACAGTATGGGGACATTCAGTACTTC | TRBJ2-4 | TRBV28 | NA | TRBD1
CASSLDPANSYNEQFF | TGTGCCAGCAGCTTAGATCCAGCGAACTCCTACAATGAGCAGTTCTTC | TRBJ2-1 | TRBV11-2 | many | NA
CASTTGDYGYTF | TGTGCCAGCACAACAGGGGACTATGGCTACACCTTC | TRBJ1-2 | TRBV19 | NA | TRBD1
CASSLEGWGTNYGYTF | TGTGCCAGCAGCTTAGAGGGGTGGGGGACTAACTATGGCTACACCTTC | TRBJ1-2 | TRBV7-8 | many | NA
CSAQPQGAWQPQHF | TGCAGTGCTCAACCGCAAGGCGCCTGGCAGCCCCAGCATTTT | TRBJ1-5 | TRBV20-1 | many | NA
CASSPGTSSSETQYF | TGTGCCAGCAGCCCCGGGACTAGCTCATCGGAGACCCAGTACTTC | TRBJ2-5 | TRBV11-3 | few | TRBD2
CASSHGINRDGQYPGFRYTGELFF | TGTGCCAGCAGCCACGGTATCAATAGGGACGGTCAATACCCGGGATTTCGATACACCGGGGAGCTGTTTTTT | TRBJ2-2 | TRBV7-9 | NA | NA
CAIRPGQGQVANEKLFF | TGTGCCATCAGACCGGGACAGGGGCAGGTGGCTAATGAAAAACTGTTTTTT | TRBJ1-4 | TRBV10-3 | NA | TRBD1
CASSFRSGRRLYNEQFF | TGTGCCAGCAGCTTCCGGAGCGGGAGGCGCCTCTACAATGAGCAGTTCTTC | TRBJ2-1 | TRBV7-2 | many | TRBD2
CASSEDENSPLHF | TGTGCCAGCAGCGAGGATGAGAATTCACCCCTCCACTTT | TRBJ1-6 | TRBV11-3 | many | NA
CASRRGRTGLAGGLYNEQFF | TGTGCCAGTAGAAGGGGGCGGACTGGACTAGCGGGGGGGCTTTACAATGAGCAGTTCTTC | TRBJ2-1 | TRBV19 | many | TRBD2
CASSPLAGGNQPQHF | TGTGCCAGCAGCCCCCTGGCCGGGGGCAATCAGCCCCAGCATTTT | TRBJ1-5 | TRBV7-2 | few | NA
CSVLPEMGTTYNEQFF | TGCAGCGTGCTGCCCGAAATGGGAACAACATACAATGAGCAGTTCTTC | TRBJ2-1 | TRBV29-1 | many | NA
CASSEGMTPTDTQYF | TGCGCCAGCAGTGAAGGGATGACTCCCACAGATACGCAGTATTTT | TRBJ2-3 | TRBV10-1 | NA | NA
CASSLEEGTLEAFF | TGCGCCAGCAGCTTGGAGGAGGGGACGCTCGAAGCTTTCTTT | TRBJ1-1 | TRBV5-1 | many | NA
CATHSASGVGAEQFF | TGTGCCACCCATTCCGCGTCGGGCGTGGGGGCGGAGCAGTTCTTC | TRBJ2-1 | TRBV2 | many | NA
CSVEEFYGYTF | TGCAGCGTTGAGGAGTTCTATGGCTACACCTTC | TRBJ1-2 | TRBV29-1 | many | NA
CASREDSNNSPLHF | TGCGCCAGCAGAGAGGACAGTAATAATTCACCCCTCCACTTT | TRBJ1-6 | TRBV10-2 | NA | NA
CASSKDRDEKLFF | TGTGCCAGCAGTAAGGACAGGGATGAAAAACTGTTTTTT | TRBJ1-4 | TRBV7-2 | NA | TRBD1
CASSLAGAPFRQYF | TGTGCCAGCAGCTTGGCAGGGGCCCCCTTTCGGCAGTACTTC | TRBJ2-7 | TRBV7-9 | many | NA
CSARLGKTQYF | TGCAGCGCCCGGTTGGGAAAGACCCAGTACTTC | TRBJ2-5 | TRBV29-1 | many | NA
CASSARGGTGELFF | TGTGCCAGCAGCGCCCGTGGGGGTACCGGGGAGCTGTTTTTT | TRBJ2-2 | TRBV7-9 | few | NA
CASSHRGGGNTIYF | TGTGCCAGCAGCCACAGGGGAGGAGGAAACACCATATATTTT | TRBJ1-3 | TRBV25-1 | NA | TRBD1
CASSPRTGLAGLQETQYF | TGTGCCAGCAGCCCACGAACCGGACTAGCGGGCTTACAAGAGACCCAGTACTTC | TRBJ2-5 | TRBV11-2 | NA | TRBD2
CATSDRGHQETQYF | TGTGCCACCAGTGATAGGGGCCACCAAGAGACCCAGTACTTC | TRBJ2-5 | TRBV24-1 | many | NA
CASYSGSSYNEQFF | TGTGCCAGTTATAGCGGGAGCTCCTACAATGAGCAGTTCTTC | TRBJ2-1 | TRBV28 | many | TRBD2
CASSQEVRGWYGYTF | TGCGCCAGCAGCCAAGAAGTCAGGGGATGGTATGGCTACACCTTC | TRBJ1-2 | TRBV4-1 | NA | NA